This T cell receptor (beta chain) was documented in a study of T cell clonotyping in hematopoietic cell transplantation (dated by TCRdb to the early 2020s). In terms of the full investigation: Recipient samples taken before transplant were obtained following cytoreduction. A total of more than 130 blood samples were collected in the study from roughly 40 consecutive transplant recipients and their related donors. Recruitment of patients ran from 2015 to early 2017, and follow-up continued until late 2020 or until death.

General conclusions and limits of the study: Inverse Simpson Index values from donors and from recipients before transplant predicted broader TCR repertoire diversity after transplant. After transplant, TCR diversity in recipients dropped, and pathologically expanded clonotypes increased progressively from day 30 to day 180. The sample size was limited and the cells went unsorted, which meant the CD4 and CD8 repertoire contributions could not be told apart. Only a small fraction of recipient repertoires overlapped donor repertoires, with over 95% appearing de novo at the given depth.

With the immunoSEQ assay, which is a bias-controlled multiplex PCR relying on V- and J-specific primers, TCR beta CDR3 regions were amplified from genomic DNA. A second PCR step added a proprietary barcode and Illumina adapter sequences to the CDR3 amplicons. An Illumina MiSeq instrument was used for sequencing of the CDR3 libraries. As for the original processing: immunoSEQ Analyzer 3.0 was used for export and quality control, with R Bioconductor and Immunarch used for downstream analyses. Only productive rearrangements within the normalized downsampled data set were used in the calculation of repertoire metrics. In the normalized cohort, clonotypes with more than 5 templates were defined as pathologically expanded. The Inverse Simpson Index was used to measure repertoire diversity. To capture all clonotypes, CMV-specificity analyses were performed on the non-normalized data set. As stored in TCRdb, this immuneACCESS dataset retains in-frame rearrangements with V and J assigned. A fraction of the clones does not appear; measured against another copy, unresolved V genes explain less than half of the discrepancy, and the remainder lacks a known reason. V and J calls and clone size are as listed in that table; D and trimming were resolved from the DNA. Counted in this sample were roughly 770 clones; around 50% of them appeared once. The ten biggest clones cover around two fifths of the sample.

In regard to this clone: It has no known antigen specificity. Base qualities are missing; no much larger clone stands one base away.

Per the publication, the time point label means: recipient sample about 28 days before transplant, after cytoreduction. Blood from recipients was drawn roughly 28 days before transplant, then again at days 30, 100 and 180 after transplant. Using Nuclei Lysis Solution, genomic DNA was extracted from unfractionated peripheral blood mononuclear cells that were either fresh or cryopreserved. The specimen comprised peripheral blood mononuclear cells, sampled before stem cell transplant. The sequence was collected from a man aged 45 to 65 with myelofibrosis. Some clones in this sample may be carry-over from other donors' samples.

The CDR3 sequence is CAWSITGLNEKLFF. The DNA reads as follows: TGTGCCTGGAGTATCACCGGGCTCAATGAAAAACTGTTTTTT. The V gene is TRBV30 and the J gene is TRBJ1-4; no confident D gene assignment can be made. The V and J ends are trimmed by 2 bases and 5 bases, leaving 12 bases between them. For CDR1 and CDR2, the germline V gene (reference sequence) lists GTSNPN and SVGIG. There are 14 amino acids in the CDR3, from cysteine to phenylalanine inclusive. Only CDR3 DNA is held: 42 bases, read in frame from base 1.